This T cell receptor beta chain was identified in a study of cytotoxic CD8 clonotypes in ibrutinib-treated CLL. Study results and limitations: Treatment saw public clonotypes, which were uncommon, either contract or stay stable. Baseline clonality exceeded age-matched healthy donors and tracked circulating CD8+ T-cell counts.

Deep sequencing aimed at 1 in 200,000 to 1 in 1 million T cells' resolution. The protocol was immunoSEQ multiplex PCR, while the TCRdb copy is restricted to in-frame clones and leaves out a portion. The repertoire holds 200,000 to 250,000 clones, roughly three quarters seen once, with 5.5% to 7% in the top ten. With cryopreserved PBMCs as the source, 2 to 2.5 micrograms of genomic DNA went to TCR beta libraries. This CDR3 is 11 amino acids long. CDR1 is SGHRS and CDR2 is YFSETQ in the germline V gene. V was pared by 3 bases and J by 15 bases, with 5 bases of the junction left unmatched. To note about this clone: Its antigen is undetermined.

The source of this sequence is a human donor with chronic lymphocytic leukemia. V is TRBV5-1 and J is TRBJ2-1; 8 bases match TRBD1. The sample in question was PBMCs, obtained after 12 months of ibrutinib treatment. CDR3 DNA sequence: TGCGCCAGCAGCTCGGACAGGGACTTGTTCTTC. Its protein product is CASSSDRDLFF.